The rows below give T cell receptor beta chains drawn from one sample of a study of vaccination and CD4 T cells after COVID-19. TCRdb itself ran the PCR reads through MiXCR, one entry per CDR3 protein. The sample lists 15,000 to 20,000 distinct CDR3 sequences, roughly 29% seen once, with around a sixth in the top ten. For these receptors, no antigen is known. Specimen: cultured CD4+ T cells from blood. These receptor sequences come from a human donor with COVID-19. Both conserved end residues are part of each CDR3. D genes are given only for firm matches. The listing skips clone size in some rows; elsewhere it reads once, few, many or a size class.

DNA: TGTGCCAGCAGCCCCGGACAGGATCGCGAGCAGTACTTC
CDR3: CASSPGQDREQYF
V: TRBV7-9
size: few
J: TRBJ2-7
length: 13
D: TRBD1

DNA: TGCAGTGCTAAGCGGGGGGGCACAGATACGCAGTATTTT
CDR3: CSAKRGGTDTQYF
V: TRBV20-1
size: NA
J: TRBJ2-3
length: 13
D: TRBD2

DNA: TGTGCCACCAGTGATTCGGGACTAGGTACAGATACGCAGTATTTT
CDR3: CATSDSGLGTDTQYF
V: TRBV24-1
size: few
J: TRBJ2-3
length: 15
D: TRBD2

DNA: TGCAGTTCAACTACAGGCGTCAATCAGCCCCAGCATTTT
CDR3: CSSTTGVNQPQHF
V: TRBV20-1
size: medium-sized
J: TRBJ1-5
length: 13
D: NA

DNA: TGTGCCAGCAGCCCACGCGTGGGATTGCAAGAGACCCAGTACTTC
CDR3: CASSPRVGLQETQYF
V: TRBV5-4
size: NA
J: TRBJ2-5
length: 15
D: NA

DNA: TGTGCCAGCAGAACAGGGGTCCGGCAGCCCCAGCATTTT
CDR3: CASRTGVRQPQHF
V: TRBV2
size: NA
J: TRBJ1-5
length: 13
D: TRBD1

DNA: TGTGCCAGCAGGGTCGGGACAGGGGGCGGAAACACCATATATTTT
CDR3: CASRVGTGGGNTIYF
V: TRBV6-1
size: few
J: TRBJ1-3
length: 15
D: TRBD1

DNA: TGTGCCAGCAGCAGTGGGGGCCCAGGGAACTATGGCTACACCTTC
CDR3: CASSSGGPGNYGYTF
V: TRBV6-4
size: few
J: TRBJ1-2
length: 15
D: NA

DNA: TGCGCCAGCAGTGAACCCCGACTAGCGGGGGGAAAGACCCAGTACTTC
CDR3: CASSEPRLAGGKTQYF
V: TRBV10-2
size: NA
J: TRBJ2-5
length: 16
D: TRBD2

DNA: TGTGCCAGCAGCTTAGGGCAGAATCAGCCCCAGCATTTT
CDR3: CASSLGQNQPQHF
V: TRBV7-2
size: medium-sized
J: TRBJ1-5
length: 13
D: NA

DNA: TGTGCCAGCAGCACGCGCGGCGAGCAGTACTTC
CDR3: CASSTRGEQYF
V: TRBV6-1
size: NA
J: TRBJ2-7
length: 11
D: NA

DNA: TGTGCCAGCCCCTCTGGGGGGGGGGAGGACACTGAAGCTTTCTTT
CDR3: CASPSGGGEDTEAFF
V: TRBV12-3/TRBV12-4
size: NA
J: TRBJ1-1
length: 15
D: NA

DNA: TGTGCCAGCAGTTTATACGGGACTAGCGGGGTCTACGAGCAGTACTTC
CDR3: CASSLYGTSGVYEQYF
V: TRBV27
size: few
J: TRBJ2-7
length: 16
D: TRBD2

DNA: TGCAGTGCTAGAGATCTGGCCAGGGGACCCTACGAGCAGTACTTC
CDR3: CSARDLARGPYEQYF
V: TRBV20-1
size: few
J: TRBJ2-7
length: 15
D: NA

DNA: TGTGCCAGCAGCCCCCCCGGGACATTCCAAGAGACCCAGTACTTC
CDR3: CASSPPGTFQETQYF
V: TRBV7-9
size: NA
J: TRBJ2-5
length: 15
D: NA

DNA: TGTGCCAGCGACCCACTCGGGCAGATGAACACTGAAGCTTTCTTT
CDR3: CASDPLGQMNTEAFF
V: TRBV2
size: few
J: TRBJ1-1
length: 15
D: NA

DNA: TGTGCCAGCAGTTCACGGGGGGCCTATGGCTACACCTTC
CDR3: CASSSRGAYGYTF
V: TRBV27
size: NA
J: TRBJ1-2
length: 13
D: NA

DNA: TGTGCCAGCAGGGGGACAGCGAACACTGAAGCTTTCTTT
CDR3: CASRGTANTEAFF
V: TRBV27
size: NA
J: TRBJ1-1
length: 13
D: TRBD1

DNA: TGTGCCAGCAGCATGGGCCCTTACACCGGGGAGCTGTTTTTT
CDR3: CASSMGPYTGELFF
V: TRBV7-8
size: NA
J: TRBJ2-2
length: 14
D: NA

DNA: TGCGCCAGCAGTCAATCAGACAGGGTTAGGGAGACCCAGTACTTC
CDR3: CASSQSDRVRETQYF
V: TRBV23-1
size: NA
J: TRBJ2-5
length: 15
D: TRBD1

DNA: TGTGCCAGCAGTTACCTGAGAGGGACGAACACCGGGGAGCTGTTTTTT
CDR3: CASSYLRGTNTGELFF
V: TRBV6-5
size: NA
J: TRBJ2-2
length: 16
D: NA

DNA: TGTGCCAGCAGTGAAAGAGGGCAGGGCGGCAATCAGCCCCAGCATTTT
CDR3: CASSERGQGGNQPQHF
V: TRBV2
size: few
J: TRBJ1-5
length: 16
D: NA

DNA: TGTGCCGGCCTAACAGGACAGGGTAGAGACGAGCAGTACTTC
CDR3: CAGLTGQGRDEQYF
V: TRBV24-1
size: NA
J: TRBJ2-7
length: 14
D: TRBD1

DNA: TGTGCCAGCACCCCGACGTCAGAAAATTCACCCCTCCACTTT
CDR3: CASTPTSENSPLHF
V: TRBV28
size: few
J: TRBJ1-6
length: 14
D: NA

DNA: TGTGCCAGCAGTCTGAGCCAGGGTATTGGAAACACCATATATTTT
CDR3: CASSLSQGIGNTIYF
V: TRBV28
size: NA
J: TRBJ1-3
length: 15
D: NA

DNA: TGTGCCAGCAGTTTTTTAGACGGCGCTCGGCCCCAGCATTTT
CDR3: CASSFLDGARPQHF
V: TRBV12-3/TRBV12-4
size: NA
J: TRBJ1-5
length: 14
D: NA

DNA: TGCAGTGTACCGGTCGGCAATCAGCCCCAGCATTTT
CDR3: CSVPVGNQPQHF
V: TRBV20-1
size: medium-sized
J: TRBJ1-5
length: 12
D: NA

DNA: TGTGCCAGCAGTTTAGGGGGGGCGCGGAGCGGGGAGCTGTTTTTT
CDR3: CASSLGGARSGELFF
V: TRBV28
size: NA
J: TRBJ2-2
length: 15
D: NA

DNA: TGTGCCAGCAGTTACTCGGACAGGGGGAACACTGAAGCTTTCTTT
CDR3: CASSYSDRGNTEAFF
V: TRBV6-7
size: few
J: TRBJ1-1
length: 15
D: TRBD1

DNA: TGTGCCAGCAGCTTGGATGGGGAGACCCAGTACTTC
CDR3: CASSLDGETQYF
V: TRBV5-4
size: few
J: TRBJ2-5
length: 12
D: NA

DNA: TGTGCCAGCAGTACACAAAGCGGAGTGGACTTC
CDR3: CASSTQSGVDF
V: TRBV12-3/TRBV12-4
size: few
J: TRBJ1-2
length: 11
D: NA

DNA: TGTGCCAGCAGTCTCACCTACGAGCAGTACTTC
CDR3: CASSLTYEQYF
V: TRBV12-3/TRBV12-4
size: NA
J: TRBJ2-7
length: 11
D: NA

DNA: TGCGCCAGCAGCCAAGATAACAGGGGGTTGAACACTGAAGCTTTCTTT
CDR3: CASSQDNRGLNTEAFF
V: TRBV4-1
size: few
J: TRBJ1-1
length: 16
D: TRBD1

DNA: TGTGCCAGTAGTATACGCGATAGTAAGCAGTTCTTC
CDR3: CASSIRDSKQFF
V: TRBV19
size: NA
J: TRBJ2-1
length: 12
D: NA

DNA: TGTGCCAGCAGCTTGATGTCAGGGGACAAAAACATTCAGTACTTC
CDR3: CASSLMSGDKNIQYF
V: TRBV5-6
size: NA
J: TRBJ2-4
length: 15
D: NA